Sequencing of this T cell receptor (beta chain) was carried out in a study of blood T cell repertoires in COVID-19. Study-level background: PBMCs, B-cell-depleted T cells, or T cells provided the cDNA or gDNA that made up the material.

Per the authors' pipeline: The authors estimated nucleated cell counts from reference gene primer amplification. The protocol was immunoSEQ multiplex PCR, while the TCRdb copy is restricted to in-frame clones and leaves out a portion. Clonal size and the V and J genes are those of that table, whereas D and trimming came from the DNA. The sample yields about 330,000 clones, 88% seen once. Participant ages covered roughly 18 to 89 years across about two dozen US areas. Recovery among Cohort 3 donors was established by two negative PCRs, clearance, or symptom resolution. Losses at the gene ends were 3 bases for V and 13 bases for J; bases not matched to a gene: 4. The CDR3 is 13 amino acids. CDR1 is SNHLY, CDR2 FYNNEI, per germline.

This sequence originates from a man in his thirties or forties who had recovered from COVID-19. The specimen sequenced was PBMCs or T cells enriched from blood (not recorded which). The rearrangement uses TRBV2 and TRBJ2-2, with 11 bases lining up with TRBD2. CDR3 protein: CASSEASGGRLFF. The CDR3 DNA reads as TGTGCCAGCAGTGAGGCTAGCGGGGGGCGGCTGTTTTTT.